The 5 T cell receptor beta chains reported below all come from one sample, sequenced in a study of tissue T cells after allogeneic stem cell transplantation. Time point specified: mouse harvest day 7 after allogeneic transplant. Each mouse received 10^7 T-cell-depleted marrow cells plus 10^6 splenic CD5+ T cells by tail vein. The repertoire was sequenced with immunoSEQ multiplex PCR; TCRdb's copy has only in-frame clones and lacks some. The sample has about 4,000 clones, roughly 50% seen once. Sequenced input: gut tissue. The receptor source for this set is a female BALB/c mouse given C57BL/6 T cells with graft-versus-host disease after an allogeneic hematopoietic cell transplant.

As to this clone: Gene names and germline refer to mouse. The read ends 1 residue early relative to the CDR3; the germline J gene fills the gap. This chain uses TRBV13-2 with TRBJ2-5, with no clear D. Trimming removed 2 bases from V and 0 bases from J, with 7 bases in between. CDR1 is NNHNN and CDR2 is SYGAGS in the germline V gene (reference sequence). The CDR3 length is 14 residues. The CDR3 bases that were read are TGTGCCAGCGGTGAATTGGAGAACCAAGACACCCAGTAC. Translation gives CASGELENQDTQY. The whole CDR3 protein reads CASGELENQDTQYF.

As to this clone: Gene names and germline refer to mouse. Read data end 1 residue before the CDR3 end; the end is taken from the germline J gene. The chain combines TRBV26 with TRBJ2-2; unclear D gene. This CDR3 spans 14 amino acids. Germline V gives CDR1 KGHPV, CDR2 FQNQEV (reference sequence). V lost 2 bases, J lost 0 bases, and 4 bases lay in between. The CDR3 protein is CASSLPANTGQLYF. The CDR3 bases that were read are TGTGCCAGCAGTCTGCCAGCAAACACCGGGCAGCTCTAC.

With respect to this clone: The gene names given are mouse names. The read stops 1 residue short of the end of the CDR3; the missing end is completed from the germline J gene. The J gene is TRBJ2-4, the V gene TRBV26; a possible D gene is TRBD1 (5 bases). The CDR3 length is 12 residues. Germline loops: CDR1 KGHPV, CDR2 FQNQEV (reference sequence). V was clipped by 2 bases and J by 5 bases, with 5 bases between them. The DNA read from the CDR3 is TGTGCCAGCAGTCTGGACAGAAACACCTTGTAC. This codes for CASSLDRNTLY. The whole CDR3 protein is CASSLDRNTLYF.

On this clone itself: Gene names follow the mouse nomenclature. The CDR3 sequence: CASSWTGGDTQYF. CDR3 DNA, as far as it was read: TGTGCAAGCAGCTGGACAGGGGGAGACACCCAGTAC. The genes are TRBV16 and TRBJ2-5, with TRBD1 matching over 10 bases. The missing CDR3 end, 1 residue past where the read stops, is filled in from the germline J gene. There are 13 residues in the CDR3. CDR1 and CDR2 (germline): SGHSA, FRNQAP. V was clipped by 4 bases and J by 5 bases; unmatched bases: 0.

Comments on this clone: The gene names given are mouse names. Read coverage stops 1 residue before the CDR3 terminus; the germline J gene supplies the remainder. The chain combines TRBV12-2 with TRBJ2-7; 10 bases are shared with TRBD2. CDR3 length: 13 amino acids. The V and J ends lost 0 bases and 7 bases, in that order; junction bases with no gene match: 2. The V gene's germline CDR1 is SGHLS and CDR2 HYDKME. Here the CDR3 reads CASSLNWGGEQYF. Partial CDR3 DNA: TGTGCCAGCTCTCTCAACTGGGGGGGAGAACAGTAC.